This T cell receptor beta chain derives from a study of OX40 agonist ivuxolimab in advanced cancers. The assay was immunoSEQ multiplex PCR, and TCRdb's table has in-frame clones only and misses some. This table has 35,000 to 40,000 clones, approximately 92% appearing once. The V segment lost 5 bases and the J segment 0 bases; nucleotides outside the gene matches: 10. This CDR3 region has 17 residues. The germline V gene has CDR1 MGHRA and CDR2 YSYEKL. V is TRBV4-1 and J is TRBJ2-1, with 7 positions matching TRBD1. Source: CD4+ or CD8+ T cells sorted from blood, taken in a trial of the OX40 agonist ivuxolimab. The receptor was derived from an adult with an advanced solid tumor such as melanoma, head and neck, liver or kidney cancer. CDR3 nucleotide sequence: TGCGCCAGCAGCACTAGACAGGGCCCCAGCTCCTACAATGAGCAGTTCTTC. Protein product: CASSTRQGPSSYNEQFF.